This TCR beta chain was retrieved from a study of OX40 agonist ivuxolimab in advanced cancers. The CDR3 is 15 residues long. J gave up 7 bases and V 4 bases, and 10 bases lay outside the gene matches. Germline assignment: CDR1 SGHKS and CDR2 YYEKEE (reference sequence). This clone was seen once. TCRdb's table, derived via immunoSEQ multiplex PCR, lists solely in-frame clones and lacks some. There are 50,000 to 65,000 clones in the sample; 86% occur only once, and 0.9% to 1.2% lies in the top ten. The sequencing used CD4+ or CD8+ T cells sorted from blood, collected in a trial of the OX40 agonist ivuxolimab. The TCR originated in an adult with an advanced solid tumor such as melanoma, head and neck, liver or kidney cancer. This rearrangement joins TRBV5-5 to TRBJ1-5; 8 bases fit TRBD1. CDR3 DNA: TGTGCCAGCAGCCGCACGGACAGGGCTGGGCAGCCCCAGCATTTT. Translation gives CASSRTDRAGQPQHF. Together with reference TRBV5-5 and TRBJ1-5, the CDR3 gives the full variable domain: DAGVTQSPTHLIKTRGQQVTLRCSPISGHKSVSWYQQVLGQGPQFIFQYYEKEERGRGNFPDRFSARQFPNYSSELNVNALLLGDSALYLCASSRTDRAGQPQHFGDGTRLSIL.